This T cell receptor (beta chain) was identified during a study of cytomegalovirus exposure and HLA in healthy donors. Germline CDR1 reads SGHRS; CDR2 reads YFSETQ. Trimming at V came to 0 bases and at J to 0 bases, leaving 3 bases not matched to a gene. The CDR3 contains 17 residues. As to this clone: Its antigen is not identified.

Study-wide points: Reports described diagnosis of cytomegalovirus status by the classifier as highly specific and sensitive. The authors confirmed in vitro that three CMV-associated chains were specific for CMV antigens.

Produced via immunoSEQ multiplex PCR; TCRdb's table is partial and in-frame only. There are around 45,000 clones in the sample; 80% to 95% occur only once, and less than 6.5% lies in the top ten. Material for sequencing was PBMCs. The chain is built from TRBV5-1 and TRBJ2-1; 10 bases agree with TRBD2. The TCR sequence derives from a man aged 18 to 30 in good health and CMV-seronegative. CDR3 residues: CASSLVSGGSSYNEQFF. The CDR3 coding sequence is TGCGCCAGCAGCTTGGTTAGCGGGGGGAGCTCCTACAATGAGCAGTTCTTC. Supplemented by reference TRBV5-1 and TRBJ2-1, the full variable domain reads KAGVTQTPRYLIKTRGQQVTLSCSPISGHRSVSWYQQTPGQGLQFLFEYFSETQRNKGNFPGRFSGRQFSNSRSEMNVSTLELGDSALYLCASSLVSGGSSYNEQFFGPGTRLTVL.